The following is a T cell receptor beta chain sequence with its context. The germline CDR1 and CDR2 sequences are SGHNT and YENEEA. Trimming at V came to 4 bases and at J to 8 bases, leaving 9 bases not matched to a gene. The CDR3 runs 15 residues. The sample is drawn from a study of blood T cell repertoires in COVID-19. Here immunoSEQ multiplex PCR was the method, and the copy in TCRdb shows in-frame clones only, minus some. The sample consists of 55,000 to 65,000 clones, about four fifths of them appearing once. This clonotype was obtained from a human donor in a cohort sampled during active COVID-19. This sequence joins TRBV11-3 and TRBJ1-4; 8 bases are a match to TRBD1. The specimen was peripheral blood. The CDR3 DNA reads TGTGCCAGCAGCTCTGGACAGGGCGTGGGGGAAAAACTGTTTTTT. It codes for CASSSGQGVGEKLFF.